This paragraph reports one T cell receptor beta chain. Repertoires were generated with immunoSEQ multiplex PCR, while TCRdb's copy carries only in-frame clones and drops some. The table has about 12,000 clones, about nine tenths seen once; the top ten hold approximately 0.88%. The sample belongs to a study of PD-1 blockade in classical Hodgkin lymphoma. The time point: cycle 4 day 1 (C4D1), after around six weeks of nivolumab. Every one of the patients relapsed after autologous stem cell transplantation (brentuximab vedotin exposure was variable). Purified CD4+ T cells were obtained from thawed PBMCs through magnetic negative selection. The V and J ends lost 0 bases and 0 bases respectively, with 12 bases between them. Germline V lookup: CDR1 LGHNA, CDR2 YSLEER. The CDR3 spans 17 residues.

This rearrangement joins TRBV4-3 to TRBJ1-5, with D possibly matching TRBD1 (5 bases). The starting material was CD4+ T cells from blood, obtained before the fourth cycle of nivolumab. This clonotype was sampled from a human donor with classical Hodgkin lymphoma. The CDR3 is CASSQDSRGGSNQPQHF. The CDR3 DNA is TGCGCCAGCAGCCAAGATAGTAGGGGAGGTAGCAATCAGCCCCAGCATTTT.